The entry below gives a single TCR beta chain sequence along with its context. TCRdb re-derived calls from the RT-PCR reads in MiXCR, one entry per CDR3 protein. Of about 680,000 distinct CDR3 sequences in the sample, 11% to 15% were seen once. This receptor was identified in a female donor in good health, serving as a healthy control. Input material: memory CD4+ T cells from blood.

The CDR3 reads CSASADYGDYQGGTGELFF. The CDR3 DNA reads TGCAGTGCTAGTGCTGATTATGGGGACTACCAGGGAGGAACCGGGGAGCTGTTTTTT. The chain links TRBV20-1 to TRBJ2-2; 7 bases fit TRBD2. Germline CDR1 DFQATT, CDR2 SNEGSKA (reference sequence). This CDR3 is 19 amino acids long. V lost 3 bases, J lost 5 bases, and 21 bases stayed unmatched.